The 16 T cell receptor beta chains listed next were all sequenced from one sample in a study of blood T cell repertoires in COVID-19. Data came from immunoSEQ multiplex PCR; TCRdb stores just in-frame clones and leaves some out. The repertoire holds about 40,000 clones, with approximately 79% as singletons. The material sequenced was peripheral blood. The receptors shown here come from a woman of 80 years or more with acute or convalescent COVID-19.

The chain links TRBV10-3 to TRBJ2-7; tentatively, D is TRBD1 (5 bases). The CDR3 runs 13 residues. CDR1 and CDR2 (germline): ENHRY, SYGVKD. Trimming removed 4 bases from V and 6 bases from J, with 13 bases in between. The CDR3 coding sequence is TGTGCCATCAGTGGGGGTAGGGGCCCCGAGCAGTACTTC. It specifies CAISGGRGPEQYF.

The chain uses TRBV7-2 and TRBJ1-2; no reliable D call. The CDR3 contains 14 residues. With 1 base removed from V and 8 bases from J, the gap between germline ends came to 14 bases. CDR1 and CDR2 from the germline V gene are SGHTA and FQGNSA. The CDR3 DNA is TGTGCCAGCAGCTTAGGTAACCCCATACAGGGCTACACCTTC. Translation gives CASSLGNPIQGYTF.

V gene TRBV27 combines with J gene TRBJ1-1; 9 bases map to TRBD1. Losses at the gene ends were 6 bases for V and 3 bases for J; bases not matched to a gene: 5. This CDR3 is 14 amino acids long. The V gene's germline CDR1 is MNHEY and CDR2 SMNVEV (reference sequence). CDR3 DNA sequence: TGTGCCAGCAGGGTACAGGGGGCGGACACTGAAGCTTTCTTT. It specifies CASRVQGADTEAFF.

This clone turned up a few times. The chain couples TRBV19 to TRBJ2-4; D gene unclear. Looked up from germline, CDR1 is LNHDA and CDR2 is SQIVND (reference sequence). V was clipped by 5 bases and J by 0 bases, with 17 bases between them. The CDR3 consists of 17 residues. The CDR3 loop is CASSGYSKNLAKNIQYF. The CDR3 bases are TGTGCCAGTAGTGGGTACAGCAAAAACCTAGCCAAAAACATTCAGTACTTC. Together with reference TRBV19 and TRBJ2-4, the CDR3 gives the full variable domain: DGGITQSPKYLFRKEGQNVTLSCEQNLNHDAMYWYRQDPGQGLRLIYYSQIVNDFQKGDIAEGYSVSREKKESFPLTVTSAQKNPTAFYLCASSGYSKNLAKNIQYFGAGTRLSVL.

This chain connects TRBV5-1 to TRBJ2-3, with D maybe TRBD1 (5 bases). Germline V gene sequence: CDR1 SGHRS, CDR2 YFSETQ. The CDR3 loop spans 14 amino acids. The V and J ends lost 2 bases and 0 bases respectively, with 7 bases between them. As DNA, the CDR3 is TGCGCCAGCAGCTTAGGGGCTAGCACAGATACGCAGTATTTT. Its translation: CASSLGASTDTQYF.

The V gene is TRBV5-1, the J gene TRBJ1-5, with TRBD1 as a possible D gene (5 bases). The germline CDR1 and CDR2 sequences are SGHRS and YFSETQ. This CDR3 region has 15 residues. The V and J ends lost 0 bases and 6 bases respectively, with 13 bases between them. The CDR3 spells CASSLVPGVGQPQHF. In DNA, the CDR3 is TGCGCCAGCAGCTTGGTTCCGGGGGTAGGTCAGCCCCAGCATTTT.

This clone was observed a handful of times. This chain uses TRBV7-2 with TRBJ2-1, with D possibly being TRBD2 (6 bases). The germline V gene has CDR1 SGHTA and CDR2 FQGNSA. CDR3 length: 14 amino acids. Trimming removed 5 bases at V and 9 bases at J, with 17 bases between. The DNA for the CDR3 is TGTGCCAGCAGCCCGGACTATCGGTTTAGTGAGCAGTTCTTC. Translated, it gives CASSPDYRFSEQFF.

This chain links TRBV6-2 or TRBV6-3 with TRBJ1-1; TRBD1 might be the D (5 bases). The CDR3 contains 12 residues. Per the germline V gene, CDR1 is MNHEY and CDR2 is SVGEGT. Trimming took off 4 bases at V and 7 bases at J, with 10 bases between the two ends. The CDR3 nucleotides are TGTGCCAGCAGTTTTCTTACAGGTGAAGCTTTCTTT. This codes for CASSFLTGEAFF.

V usage is TRBV7-8 and J usage is TRBJ2-7; D possibly corresponds to TRBD1 (6 bases). The CDR3 has 15 amino acids. Per germline, CDR1 SGHVS and CDR2 FQNEAQ. Trimming left V 6 bases short and J 4 bases short, with 19 bases between. The CDR3 nucleotides are TGTGCCAGCAGACCAGGGGCCCAGTTGGAATACGAGCAGTACTTC. Residues: CASRPGAQLEYEQYF.

The CDR3 DNA is TGTGCCAGCAATCCCGGACAGGGATCCACTGAAGCTTTCTTT. This gives the protein CASNPGQGSTEAFF. This chain links TRBV6-5 with TRBJ1-1; 8 bases map to TRBD1. J was trimmed by 4 bases and V by 7 bases; bases with no gene match: 8. CDR1 is MNHEY, CDR2 SVGAGI, per germline. CDR3 length: 14 amino acids.

The rearrangement links TRBV29-1 to TRBJ2-1; possibly TRBD2 for D (5 bases). Per germline, CDR1 SQVTM and CDR2 ANQGSEA. V lost 4 bases, J lost 4 bases, and 20 bases lay in between. This CDR3 has 16 residues. In DNA form, the CDR3 reads TGCAGCGTTGCGGGGTTTACAAGTGGCAAGTACAATGAGCAGTTCTTC. Protein: CSVAGFTSGKYNEQFF.

The J gene is TRBJ1-1, the V gene TRBV25-1; TRBD1 matches at 9 bases. CDR1 is MGHDK and CDR2 is SYGVNS in the germline V gene. The CDR3 is made up of 16 amino acids. V shed 8 bases and J 0 bases; nucleotides not matched to a gene: 10. The CDR3: CASRRGTGTMNTEAFF. In DNA form, the CDR3 reads TGTGCCAGCCGAAGAGGGACAGGGACCATGAACACTGAAGCTTTCTTT.

The chain recombines TRBV30 with TRBJ2-7, with 7 bases lining up with TRBD2. The CDR3 covers 17 residues. The germline CDR1 and CDR2 sequences are GTSNPN and SVGIG (reference sequence). V was pared by 2 bases and J by 2 bases, with 15 bases of the junction left unmatched. The CDR3 DNA sequence: TGTGCCTGGAGTCCCCCTCCCCGACTAGCAGCAACCTACGAGCAGTACTTC. Amino acids: CAWSPPPRLAATYEQYF. The whole variable domain, filled in from reference TRBV30 and TRBJ2-7, reads SQTIHQWPATLVQPVGSPLSLECTVEGTSNPNLYWYRQAAGRGLQLLFYSVGIGQISSEVPQNLSASRPQDRQFILSSKKLLLSDSGFYLCAWSPPPRLAATYEQYFGPGTRLTVT.

This chain joins TRBV12-5 and TRBJ2-1, with TRBD2 identical over 11 bases. This CDR3 has 19 amino acids. The trim removed 7 bases at V and 3 bases at J, leaving 17 bases unmatched. CDR1 and CDR2 from the germline V gene are LGHNT and FRNRAP. The CDR3 DNA reads TGTGCTAGTGTACCCCCCGGACTAGCGGGTGTAAGGGTCTACAATGAGCAGTTCTTC. This encodes CASVPPGLAGVRVYNEQFF.

The CDR3 coding sequence is TGCGCCAGCGAAAGTAGCGGGAGAGGCACAGATACGCAGTATTTT. Its translation is CASESSGRGTDTQYF. This rearrangement joins TRBV4-3 to TRBJ2-3, with 9 nucleotides matching TRBD2. Germline V gives CDR1 LGHNA, CDR2 YSLEER. V lost 8 bases to trimming and J lost 1 base; unmatched junction nucleotides: 7. The CDR3 contains 15 residues.

This chain uses TRBV7-9 with TRBJ1-4; the match to TRBD1 covers 7 bases. This CDR3 contains 14 residues. The V gene's germline CDR1 is SEHNR and CDR2 FQNEAQ (reference sequence). Trimming took 5 bases from V and 5 from J; bases not matched to a gene: 5. CDR3 loop: CASSQGGFNEKLFF. As DNA, the CDR3 is TGTGCCAGCAGCCAAGGGGGCTTCAATGAAAAACTGTTTTTT. Supplemented by reference TRBV7-9 and TRBJ1-4, the full variable domain reads DTGVSQNPRHKITKRGQNVTFRCDPISEHNRLYWYRQTLGQGPEFLTYFQNEAQLEKSRLLSDRFSAERPKGSFSTLEIQRTEQGDSAMYLCASSQGGFNEKLFFGSGTQLSVL.